The entry that follows covers one TCR beta chain sequence. The data were produced by immunoSEQ multiplex PCR, yet TCRdb's version contains in-frame clones alone and is incomplete. The sample contains around 26,000 clones, 75% to 90% of which appear only once. The V gene's germline CDR1 is LNHNV and CDR2 YYDKDF (reference sequence). Trimming stripped 7 bases from V and 4 bases from J, with 13 bases between. The length of the CDR3 is 14 residues. The sample originates from a study of T cell changes during pregnancy in multiple sclerosis. The J gene is TRBJ2-2, the V gene TRBV15, with D perhaps matching TRBD1 (6 bases). The clonotype originates from a female donor with multiple sclerosis, enrolled in a pregnancy study. Sequencing was performed on CD8+ T cells from peripheral blood mononuclear cells, taken in the second trimester of pregnancy. This chain's CDR3 is CATTTGLITGELFF. In DNA form, the CDR3 reads TGTGCCACCACCACAGGGTTGATCACCGGGGAGCTGTTTTTT. Combining the CDR3 with reference TRBV15 and TRBJ2-2 gives the whole variable domain DAMVIQNPRYQVTQFGKPVTLSCSQTLNHNVMYWYQQKSSQAPKLLFHYYDKDFNNEADTPDNFQSRRPNTSFCFLDIRSPGLGDTAMYLCATTTGLITGELFFGEGSRLTVL.